This T cell receptor (beta chain) came from a study of blood T cell repertoires in COVID-19. Study-level background: The United States, Italy and Spain provided the acute and convalescent COVID-19 samples.

The protocol was immunoSEQ multiplex PCR, while the TCRdb copy is restricted to in-frame clones and leaves out a portion. The data contain 180,000 or so clones, roughly 89% of them singletons. This CDR3 region has 15 residues. The V segment lost 5 bases and the J segment 5 bases; nucleotides outside the gene matches: 9. Germline V lookup: CDR1 MNHEY, CDR2 SMNVEV (reference sequence). The sample comprised peripheral blood. The clonotype comes from a young man with active or convalescent COVID-19. V gene TRBV27 combines with J gene TRBJ1-1; TRBD1 matches 9 bases. In DNA form, the CDR3 reads TGTGCCAGCAGTCCCGACCGGACAGGGGTGACTGAAGCTTTCTTT. Translation: CASSPDRTGVTEAFF.